This T cell receptor beta chain derives from a study of T cells in Graves' hyperthyroidism and ophthalmopathy. Turning to the study itself: Peripheral blood collection took place at initial diagnosis, before any treatment.

The sample holds many counts of this clonotype. Under 3 months was the duration of disease in ophthalmopathy patients, who also had a Clinical Activity Score of at least 3 and a NOSPECS grade of at least 4. Clinical symptoms, serum thyroxine and TRAb, thyroid ultrasound and orbital computed tomography were used for the diagnoses. Extraction of PBMCs used approximately 10 ml of fresh peripheral blood. Germline values: CDR1 MDHEN, CDR2 SYDVKM. The V and J ends lost 2 bases and 4 bases respectively, with 8 bases between them. The CDR3 is 13 residues long. Amplification yielded TCR beta CDR3 regions, with RNA transcripts as the source. An initial round of RT-PCR targeting the TCR CDR3 relied on the HTBI primer set. TCRdb re-derived calls from the multiplex PCR reads in MiXCR, one entry per CDR3 protein. The sample shows under 400,000 distinct CDR3 sequences, around a sixth of them seen only once.

The TCR originated in a middle-aged woman with Graves' ophthalmopathy. The material sequenced was blood. The rearrangement joins TRBV28 to TRBJ2-5; D not resolved. CDR3 in DNA: TGTGCCAGCAGTTTAATGTCGGGAGAGACCCAGTACTTC. This codes for CASSLMSGETQYF.